One sample yielded the 10 T cell receptor beta chains listed below, sequenced in a study of shared clonotypes between healthy human individuals. Using immunoSEQ multiplex PCR, the repertoire was profiled, and TCRdb retains in-frame clones only, with some absent. The sample records 1.6 million or so clones, approximately 97% being singletons. The sequencing sample was made of naive CD4+ T cells sorted from blood. Described subset: CD45RA+ positively selected. These receptor sequences come from a man aged 30 to 45 in good health.

The gene calls are TRBV9 and TRBJ1-3; 7 bases match TRBD1. The CDR3 contains 15 residues. CDR1 SGDLS and CDR2 YYNGEE come from the germline V gene. J gave up 2 bases and V 4 bases, and 6 bases lay outside the gene matches. This chain's CDR3 is CASSPTGVPGNTIYF. The CDR3 region has the DNA TGTGCCAGCAGCCCAACAGGGGTGCCTGGAAACACCATATATTTT.

Note on this clone: The junction shows a germline mismatch at one end, possibly a read error. The chain uses TRBV18 and TRBJ2-2; D call uncertain. There are 14 residues in the CDR3. CDR1 and CDR2 (germline): KGHSH, LQKENI. The CDR3 here is CASSPSQNTRELFF. As DNA, the CDR3 is TGTGCCAGCTCACCGTCCCAGAACACCAGGGAGCTGTTTTTT.

The chain is built from TRBV6-5 and TRBJ2-7, with D possibly TRBD1 on 5 matching bases. In germline, CDR1 is MNHEY, CDR2 SVGAGI. The CDR3 length is 15 residues. Trimming pared 2 bases from V and 0 bases from J, leaving 11 bases between. CDR3 amino acids: CASSYRGQVSYEQYF. DNA of the CDR3: TGTGCCAGCAGTTACCGCGGACAAGTCTCCTACGAGCAGTACTTC.

The V call is TRBV4-2, the J call TRBJ2-1; no definite D call. V was pared by 0 bases and J by 5 bases, with 5 bases between. Germline V gene lookup returns CDR1 LGHNA and CDR2 YNFKEQ. This CDR3 has 13 amino acids. CDR3 residues: CASSQEQHNEQFF. The CDR3 bases are TGTGCCAGCAGCCAAGAGCAGCACAATGAGCAGTTCTTC.

The V call is TRBV6-1, the J call TRBJ2-7, with a weak D call TRBD1 (5 bases). CDR3 length: 13 residues. Trimming pared 4 bases from V and 5 bases from J, leaving 12 bases between. In germline, CDR1 is MNHNS, CDR2 SASEGT. CDR3: CASSVGVWNEQYF. The CDR3 DNA reads as TGTGCCAGCAGTGTAGGGGTTTGGAACGAGCAGTACTTC.

This chain links TRBV6-5 with TRBJ2-1; the D is unclear. CDR1 MNHEY and CDR2 SVGAGI come from the germline V gene. Trimming cost V 0 bases and J 0 bases, with 6 bases left between them. This CDR3 is 15 amino acids long. CDR3 loop: CASSYSSSSYNEQFF. In DNA form, the CDR3 reads TGTGCCAGCAGTTACTCGTCAAGCTCCTACAATGAGCAGTTCTTC.

The chain links TRBV19 to TRBJ2-1; 11 positions agree with TRBD2. This CDR3 comprises 15 residues. The V and J ends lost 3 bases and 6 bases, in that order; junction bases with no gene match: 4. Germline values: CDR1 LNHDA, CDR2 SQIVND (reference sequence). Here the CDR3 reads CASSIGLAGRNEQFF. CDR3 sequence (DNA): TGTGCCAGTAGTATCGGACTAGCGGGTCGCAATGAGCAGTTCTTC.

The chain is built from TRBV16 and TRBJ2-3; weak D call: TRBD2 (6 bases). Per the germline V gene, CDR1 is KGHSY and CDR2 is FQNENV. Trimming removed 2 bases from V and 5 bases from J, with 17 bases in between. CDR3 length: 16 amino acids. The DNA for the CDR3 is TGTGCCAGCAGCCAAAGACTAGATGGTCCGGAAGATACGCAGTATTTT. This gives the protein CASSQRLDGPEDTQYF.

This chain uses TRBV27 with TRBJ2-1; 14 bases align to TRBD2. With V trimmed by 5 bases and J by 3 bases, 6 bases remained unmatched. Germline V CDR1 and CDR2: MNHEY, SMNVEV (reference sequence). The CDR3 contains 17 residues. The CDR3 DNA reads as TGTGCCAGCAGTACAAGACTAGCGGGAGGGCTCTACAATGAGCAGTTCTTC. Amino acid sequence: CASSTRLAGGLYNEQFF.

This clone was counted once. V usage is TRBV28 and J usage is TRBJ2-7; 8 bases fit TRBD2. V lost 6 bases and J lost 7; bases outside the gene matches: 14. CDR3 length: 15 amino acids. Germline V gene sequence: CDR1 MDHEN, CDR2 SYDVKM. CDR3 in amino acids: CASSLRTSLQREQYF. The CDR3 coding sequence is TGTGCCAGCAGCCTTAGGACTAGCCTTCAACGGGAGCAGTACTTC.